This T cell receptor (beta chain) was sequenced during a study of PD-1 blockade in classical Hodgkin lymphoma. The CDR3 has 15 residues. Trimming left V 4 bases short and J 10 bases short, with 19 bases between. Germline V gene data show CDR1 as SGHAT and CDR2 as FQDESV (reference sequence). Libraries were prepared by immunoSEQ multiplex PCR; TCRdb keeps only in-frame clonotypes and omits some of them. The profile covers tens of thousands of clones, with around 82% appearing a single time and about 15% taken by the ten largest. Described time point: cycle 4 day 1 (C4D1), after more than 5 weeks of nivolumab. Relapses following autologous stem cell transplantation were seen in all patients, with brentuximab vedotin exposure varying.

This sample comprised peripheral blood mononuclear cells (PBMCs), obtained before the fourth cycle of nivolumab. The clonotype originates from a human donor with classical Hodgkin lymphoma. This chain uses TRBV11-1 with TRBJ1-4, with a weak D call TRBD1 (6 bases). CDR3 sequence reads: CASSSAPQGKTKLFF. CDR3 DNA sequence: TGTGCCAGCAGCTCGGCCCCGCAGGGGAAGACAAAACTGTTTTTT.